This TCR beta chain was captured in a study of cytomegalovirus exposure and HLA in healthy donors. PCR amplification relied on 60 Vbeta primers (plus 13 Jbeta primers). The assay was immunoSEQ multiplex PCR, and TCRdb's table has in-frame clones only and misses some. The profile covers more than 150,000 clones, with 80% to 85% appearing a single time and approximately 1.5% taken by the ten largest. The V segment lost 0 bases and the J segment 7 bases; nucleotides outside the gene matches: 12. CDR1 is KGHSY, CDR2 FQNENV, per germline. The CDR3 totals 17 residues. The sequence came from a woman aged 18-29 years in good health and CMV-seronegative. The sample taken for sequencing was PBMCs. The chain couples TRBV16 to TRBJ2-7; 10 nucleotides match TRBD2. CDR3 in DNA: TGTGCCAGCAGCCAATCTCACCCCCTAGCGGGGGCCGGAGAGCAGTACTTC. Its translation is CASSQSHPLAGAGEQYF.